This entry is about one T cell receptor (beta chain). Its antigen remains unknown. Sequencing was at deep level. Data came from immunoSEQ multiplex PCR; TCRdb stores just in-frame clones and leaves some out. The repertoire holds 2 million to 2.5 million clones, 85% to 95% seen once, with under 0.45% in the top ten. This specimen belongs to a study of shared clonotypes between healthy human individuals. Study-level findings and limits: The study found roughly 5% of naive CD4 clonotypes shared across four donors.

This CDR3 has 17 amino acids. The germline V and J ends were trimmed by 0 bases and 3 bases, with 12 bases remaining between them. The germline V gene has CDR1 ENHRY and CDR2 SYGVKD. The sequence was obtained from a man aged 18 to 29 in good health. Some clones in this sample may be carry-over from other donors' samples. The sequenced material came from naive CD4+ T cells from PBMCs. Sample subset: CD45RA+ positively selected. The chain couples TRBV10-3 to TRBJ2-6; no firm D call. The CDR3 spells CAISESPGKGGANVLTF. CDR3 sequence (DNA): TGTGCCATCAGTGAGTCGCCAGGAAAGGGTGGGGCCAACGTCCTGACTTTC.